This is a list of T cell receptor beta chains from one sample in a study of shared clonotypes between healthy human individuals. Clones were read by immunoSEQ multiplex PCR, and TCRdb kept only the in-frame ones, dropping some. The data hold 1,100,000 or so clones, with around 78% observed a single time. Specimen: memory CD4+ T cells from PBMCs. The receptors were gathered from a man aged 18 to 29 in good health. Some clones in this sample may be carry-over from other donors' samples. Each CDR3 is given with its conserved first and last residue. The D gene is left open where the match is weak. Size tells how often a clone was seen (once, few, many) or the class of an expanded clone, and some rows leave it out.

abundance: NA; d_gene: TRBD1; j_gene: TRBJ1-3; v_gene: TRBV9; CDR3aa: CASSGGTGGFMRSGNTIYF; CDR3nt: TGTGCCAGCAGCGGAGGGACAGGGGGTTTTATGCGGTCTGGAAACACCATATATTTT
abundance: NA; d_gene: NA; j_gene: TRBJ1-3; v_gene: TRBV19; CDR3aa: CASSMAAGNTIYF; CDR3nt: TGTGCCAGTAGTATGGCAGCTGGAAACACCATATATTTT
abundance: NA; d_gene: NA; j_gene: TRBJ2-2; v_gene: TRBV5-5; CDR3aa: CASTYMTGYTGELFF; CDR3nt: TGTGCCAGCACCTATATGACAGGCTACACCGGGGAGCTGTTTTTT
abundance: NA; d_gene: TRBD1; j_gene: TRBJ1-3; v_gene: TRBV11-2; CDR3aa: CASSLDSGGSGNTIYF; CDR3nt: TGTGCCAGCAGCTTAGACTCAGGGGGCTCTGGAAACACCATATATTTT
abundance: NA; d_gene: NA; j_gene: TRBJ1-1; v_gene: TRBV7-3; CDR3aa: CASSLEYGEAFF; CDR3nt: TGTGCCAGCAGCTTAGAATATGGTGAAGCTTTCTTT
abundance: NA; d_gene: NA; j_gene: TRBJ1-1; v_gene: TRBV29-1; CDR3aa: CSVHKEVMNTEAFF; CDR3nt: TGCAGCGTTCATAAGGAAGTCATGAACACTGAAGCTTTCTTT
abundance: NA; d_gene: NA; j_gene: TRBJ2-5; v_gene: TRBV7-9; CDR3aa: CASSLDGRAGETQYF; CDR3nt: TGTGCCAGCAGCTTAGACGGCAGGGCGGGGGAGACCCAGTACTTC
abundance: NA; d_gene: TRBD2; j_gene: TRBJ2-3; v_gene: TRBV2; CDR3aa: CASRGGLAGGDTQYF; CDR3nt: TGTGCCAGCAGAGGTGGACTAGCGGGAGGAGATACGCAGTATTTT
abundance: NA; d_gene: NA; j_gene: TRBJ1-3; v_gene: TRBV6-6; CDR3aa: CASSTSGLSGNTIYF; CDR3nt: TGTGCCAGCAGTACTTCAGGGCTCTCTGGAAACACCATATATTTT
abundance: NA; d_gene: NA; j_gene: TRBJ2-3; v_gene: TRBV7-9; CDR3aa: CASSLAIRTTQTLADTQYF; CDR3nt: TGTGCCAGCAGCTTAGCTATTAGGACTACCCAAACCCTCGCAGATACGCAGTATTTT
abundance: NA; d_gene: NA; j_gene: TRBJ1-5; v_gene: TRBV18; CDR3aa: CASSPSAGSGWPQHF; CDR3nt: TGTGCCAGCTCACCCTCCGCCGGCTCGGGGTGGCCCCAGCATTTT
abundance: few; d_gene: NA; j_gene: TRBJ2-7; v_gene: TRBV6-6; CDR3aa: CASSYSSQGHGEQYF; CDR3nt: TGTGCCAGCAGTTACTCGAGCCAGGGGCATGGCGAGCAGTACTTC
abundance: NA; d_gene: NA; j_gene: TRBJ1-3; v_gene: TRBV9; CDR3aa: CASSVYERQGISGNTIYF; CDR3nt: TGTGCCAGCAGCGTATATGAAAGGCAGGGTATCTCTGGAAACACCATATATTTT
abundance: NA; d_gene: NA; j_gene: TRBJ1-4; v_gene: TRBV5-1; CDR3aa: CASSFSGTGNEKLFF; CDR3nt: TGCGCCAGCAGCTTCTCCGGGACGGGTAATGAAAAACTGTTTTTT
abundance: NA; d_gene: NA; j_gene: TRBJ1-5; v_gene: TRBV28; CDR3aa: CASSRTGFGNQPQHF; CDR3nt: TGTGCCAGCAGTCGTACAGGGTTCGGCAATCAGCCCCAGCATTTT
abundance: NA; d_gene: NA; j_gene: TRBJ2-2; v_gene: TRBV12-1; CDR3aa: CASSFAGLAKGANTGELFF; CDR3nt: TGTGCCAGCAGCTTTGCGGGACTAGCCAAAGGAGCGAACACCGGGGAGCTGTTTTTT
abundance: NA; d_gene: NA; j_gene: TRBJ2-3; v_gene: TRBV5-1; CDR3aa: CASRDSGSTDTQYF; CDR3nt: TGCGCCAGCAGGGATAGCGGCTCCACAGATACGCAGTATTTT
abundance: NA; d_gene: TRBD2; j_gene: TRBJ2-7; v_gene: TRBV7-9; CDR3aa: CASSSWGGTGRADEQYF; CDR3nt: TGTGCCAGCAGCTCTTGGGGTGGAACCGGGAGGGCCGACGAGCAGTACTTC